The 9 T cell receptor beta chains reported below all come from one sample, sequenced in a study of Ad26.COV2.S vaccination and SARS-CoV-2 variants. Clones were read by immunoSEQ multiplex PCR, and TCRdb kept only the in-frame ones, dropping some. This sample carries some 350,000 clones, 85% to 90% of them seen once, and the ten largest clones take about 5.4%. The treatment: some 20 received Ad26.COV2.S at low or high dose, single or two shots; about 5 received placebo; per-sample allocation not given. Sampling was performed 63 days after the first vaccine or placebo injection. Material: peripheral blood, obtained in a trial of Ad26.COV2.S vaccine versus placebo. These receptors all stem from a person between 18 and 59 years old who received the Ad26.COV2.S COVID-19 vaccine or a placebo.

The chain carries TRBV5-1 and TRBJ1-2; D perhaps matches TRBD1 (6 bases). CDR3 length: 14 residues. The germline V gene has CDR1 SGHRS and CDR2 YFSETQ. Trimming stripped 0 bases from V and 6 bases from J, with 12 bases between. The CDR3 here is CASSLGTGFDGYTF. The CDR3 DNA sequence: TGCGCCAGCAGCTTGGGAACAGGGTTTGATGGCTACACCTTC.

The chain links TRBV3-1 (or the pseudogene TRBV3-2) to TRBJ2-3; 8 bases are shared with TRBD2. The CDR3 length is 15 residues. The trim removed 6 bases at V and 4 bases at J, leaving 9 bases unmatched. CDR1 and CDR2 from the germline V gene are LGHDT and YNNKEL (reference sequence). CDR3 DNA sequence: TGTGCCAGCAGTCTTAGCGGGGCCTCCCCAGATACGCAGTATTTT. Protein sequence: CASSLSGASPDTQYF.

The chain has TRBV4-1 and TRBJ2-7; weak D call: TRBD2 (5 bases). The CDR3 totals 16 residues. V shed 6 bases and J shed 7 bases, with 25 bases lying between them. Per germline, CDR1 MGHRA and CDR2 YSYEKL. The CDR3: CASSQSSGSSRGEQYF. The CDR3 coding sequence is TGCGCCAGCAGTCAGAGTTCCGGAAGTTCAAGAGGGGAGCAGTACTTC.

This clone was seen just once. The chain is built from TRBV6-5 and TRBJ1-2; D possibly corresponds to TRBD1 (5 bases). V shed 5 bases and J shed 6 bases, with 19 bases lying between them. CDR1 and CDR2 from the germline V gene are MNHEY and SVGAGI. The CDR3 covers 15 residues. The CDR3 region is CASSHPWGSRDGYTF. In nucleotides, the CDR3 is TGTGCCAGCAGTCACCCCTGGGGCTCAAGAGATGGCTACACCTTC.

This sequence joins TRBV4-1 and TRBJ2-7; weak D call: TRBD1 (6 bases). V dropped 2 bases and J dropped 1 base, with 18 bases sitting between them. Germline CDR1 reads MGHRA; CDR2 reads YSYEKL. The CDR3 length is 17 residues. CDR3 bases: TGCGCCAGCAGCCAACTGACCCCGGCGGACAGTTCCTACGAGCAGTACTTC. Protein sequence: CASSQLTPADSSYEQYF.

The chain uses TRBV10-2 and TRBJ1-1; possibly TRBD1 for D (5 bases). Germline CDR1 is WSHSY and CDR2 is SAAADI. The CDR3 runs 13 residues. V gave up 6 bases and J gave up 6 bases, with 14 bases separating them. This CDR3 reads CASRGDGSAEAFF. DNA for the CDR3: TGCGCCAGCAGGGGGGACGGTAGTGCTGAAGCTTTCTTT.

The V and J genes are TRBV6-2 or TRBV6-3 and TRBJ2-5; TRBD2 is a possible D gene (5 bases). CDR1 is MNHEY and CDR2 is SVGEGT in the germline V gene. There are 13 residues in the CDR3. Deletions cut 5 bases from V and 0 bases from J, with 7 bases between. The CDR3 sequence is CASSTRYQETQYF. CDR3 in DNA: TGTGCCAGCAGTACTAGGTACCAAGAGACCCAGTACTTC.

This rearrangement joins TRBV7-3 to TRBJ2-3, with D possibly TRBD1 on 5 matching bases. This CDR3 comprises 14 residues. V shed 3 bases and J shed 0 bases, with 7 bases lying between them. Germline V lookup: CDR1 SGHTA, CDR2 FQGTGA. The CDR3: CASSFGASTDTQYF. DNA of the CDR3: TGTGCCAGCAGCTTTGGGGCTAGCACAGATACGCAGTATTTT.

DNA for the CDR3: TGTGCCAGCAGTTTTTTGGGGAATTCACCCCTCCACTTT. This gives the protein CASSFLGNSPLHF. V and J are TRBV28 and TRBJ1-6; D remains ambiguous. V lost 3 bases and J lost 7, with 7 bases in between. This CDR3 has 13 residues. From germline, CDR1 is MDHEN and CDR2 SYDVKM.